The clone carrying this T cell receptor beta chain was picked up many times. Germline assignment: CDR1 MNHEY and CDR2 SVGAGI. The CDR3 spans 14 residues. The V segment lost 7 bases and the J segment 7 bases; nucleotides outside the gene matches: 12. This sample is drawn from a study of T cells in Graves' hyperthyroidism and ophthalmopathy. Using about 10 ml of fresh peripheral blood, PBMCs were prepared. Template material for amplifying TCR beta CDR3 regions consisted of RNA transcripts. A first-round RT-PCR of the TCR CDR3 used the HTBI primer set. TCRdb analysed the multiplex PCR reads with MiXCR anew, one entry per CDR3 protein. The repertoire includes a few hundred thousand distinct CDR3 sequences, 15% to 20% of them detected once, and around 4% sits in the top ten.

This clonotype originated in a woman aged 18-29 years with Graves' hyperthyroidism. Material for sequencing was blood. This rearrangement joins TRBV6-5 to TRBJ1-1, with 7 bases aligning to TRBD1. CDR3 sequence: CASTDGTAWGEAFF. In DNA form, the CDR3 reads TGTGCCAGCACAGACGGGACAGCCTGGGGTGAAGCTTTCTTT.